The sequence of this T cell receptor (beta chain) was determined in a study of post-analysis software for immune sequencing data. Concerning this clonotype itself: Its antigen is not known.

Unique molecular identifiers were present in the TCR beta cDNA libraries. Once about 0.85 to 10 million T cells were used, roughly 0.5 million cDNA molecules resulted. From the PCR reads, TCRdb called clonotypes with MiXCR, one entry per CDR3 protein. The sample carries 450,000 to 650,000 distinct CDR3 sequences, 44% recorded once. Study results and caveats: Those samples that were prepared in the same batch co-clustered strongly by F measure. Patients had higher frequencies than controls of five or six TRBV segments, including TRBV5-6, TRBV5-1 and TRBV20-1.

J was trimmed by 5 bases and V by 5 bases; bases with no gene match: 3. The CDR3 totals 13 residues. Looked up from germline, CDR1 is LGHDT and CDR2 is YNNKEL (reference sequence). The specimen was blood. The receptor's source is a girl aged 5 to 17 with multiple sclerosis. This chain links TRBV3-1 with TRBJ1-2; TRBD1 aligns across 9 bases. CDR3 in amino acids: CASSGQGQYGYTF. CDR3 sequence (DNA): TGTGCCAGCAGCGGACAGGGGCAGTATGGCTACACCTTC.